This TCR beta chain was profiled in a study of blood T cell repertoires in COVID-19. Whole-study context: The samples span acute and convalescent COVID-19 from the United States, Italy and Spain.

Germline CDR1 is SGHRS and CDR2 is YFSETQ. V was cut by 4 bases and J by 3 bases, with 13 bases left in between. This CDR3 comprises 14 residues. Assay: immunoSEQ multiplex PCR; the TCRdb copy retains only in-frame clones and omits some. The repertoire holds about 35,000 clones, with more than 75% as singletons. Material for sequencing was peripheral blood. The TCR was taken from a man older than 75 with active or convalescent COVID-19. The genes are TRBV5-1 and TRBJ1-1, with D maybe TRBD1 (6 bases). The CDR3 nucleotides read TGCGCCAGCAGCCAGCAGGGGCAGGACACTGAAGCTTTCTTT. Translating gives CASSQQGQDTEAFF.